This T cell receptor (beta chain) was identified during a study of beta chain features in type 1 diabetes. Study-level points and caveats: Across all four CD4+ subsets, people with type 1 diabetes showed modestly shorter TCRB CDR3s. HLA effects on TCRB rearrangement stayed unresolved here. Comparison showed that naive, central memory and Treg TCRB repertoires appeared more similar among patients than among healthy donors.

Of the isolated RNA, all was reverse transcribed, and so the sequenced material was expressed TCRB transcripts. Assay used: immunoSEQ multiplex PCR; TCRdb lists only in-frame clones, some missing. The repertoire holds hundreds of thousands of clones, with around 15% as singletons. The CDR3 extends over 10 amino acids. This clone was counted between two and nine times. Its antigen is undetermined. Averaging about 116 mL, one heparinised blood draw came from each individual donor. A CD45RO/CCR7/CD25/CD127/CD95/CD27 panel sorted naive, central memory, regulatory and stem cell-like memory CD4+ cells. Sequenced material: naive CD4+ T cells from blood. The receptor comes from a man between 18 and 35 years old with type 1 diabetes. This sequence joins TRBV21-1 and TRBJ2-2; the D call in the table, TRBD2, was not verified against the DNA. TRBV21-1 is a pseudogene segment. The CDR3 reads CASSRGELFF. CDR3 nucleotides: TGTGCCAGCAGCCGGGGGGAGCTGTTTTTT.